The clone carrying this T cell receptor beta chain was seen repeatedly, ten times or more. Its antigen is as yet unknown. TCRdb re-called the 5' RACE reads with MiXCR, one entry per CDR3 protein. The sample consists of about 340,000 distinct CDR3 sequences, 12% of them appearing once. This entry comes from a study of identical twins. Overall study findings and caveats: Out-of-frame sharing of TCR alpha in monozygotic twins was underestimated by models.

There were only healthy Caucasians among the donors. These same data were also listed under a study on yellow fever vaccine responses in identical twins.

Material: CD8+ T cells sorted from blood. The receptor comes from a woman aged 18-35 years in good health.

Written as DNA, the CDR3 is TGTGCCAGCAGCCCCGGCGGAGGACCCGATACGAACACCGGGGAGCTGTTTTTT. Encoded protein: CASSPGGGPDTNTGELFF. V is TRBV5-6 and J is TRBJ2-2, with a tentative D call TRBD2 (5 bases). The V end was cut by 4 bases, the J end by 0 bases, with 19 bases between. Germline loops: CDR1 SGHDT, CDR2 YYEEEE. The CDR3 is made up of 18 amino acids.